The 13 T cell receptor beta chains in this list originate from one sample, sequenced in a study of blood T cell repertoires in COVID-19. Data came from immunoSEQ multiplex PCR; TCRdb stores just in-frame clones and leaves some out. The table lists 130,000 to 150,000 clones, approximately 80% of them singletons. The specimen was peripheral blood. The receptors originated from a woman aged 80 or over in a cohort sampled during active or convalescent COVID-19.

The chain couples TRBV7-9 to TRBJ1-2; possible D gene TRBD1, 5 bases. The CDR3 has 15 residues. Trimming cost V 3 bases and J 5 bases, with 16 bases left between them. The V gene's germline CDR1 is SEHNR and CDR2 FQNEAQ (reference sequence). The CDR3 spells CASSFSTSGGYGYTF. Here the CDR3 DNA reads TGTGCCAGCAGCTTTAGCACATCGGGGGGGTATGGCTACACCTTC.

The chain recombines TRBV18 with TRBJ2-6, with 11 bases that match TRBD1. After removal of 3 bases from V and 4 bases from J, the junction contained 11 bases not matched to a gene. The CDR3 extends over 19 amino acids. The germline CDR1 and CDR2 sequences are KGHSH and LQKENI. In DNA form, the CDR3 reads TGTGCCAGCTCACCCCTCGGACAGGGGGCGTCGCACGGGGCCAACGTCCTGACTTTC. Its translation is CASSPLGQGASHGANVLTF.

The CDR3 bases are TGTGCCACCCTCACCTCAGGACAGTTATATGGCTACACCTTC. The encoded protein is CATLTSGQLYGYTF. The chain recombines TRBV10-3 with TRBJ1-2, with TRBD1 as a possible D gene (6 bases). V lost 10 bases to trimming and J lost 5 bases, with 20 bases between them. The V gene's germline CDR1 is ENHRY and CDR2 SYGVKD. CDR3 size: 14 residues.

The chain combines TRBV4-3 with TRBJ1-2, with D possibly TRBD1 on 6 matching bases. Trimming removed 2 bases from V and 7 bases from J, with 20 bases in between. This CDR3 region has 16 residues. Germline V gene sequence: CDR1 LGHNA, CDR2 YSLEER. Here the CDR3 reads CASSQSEVLGAGGYTF. The CDR3 region has the DNA TGCGCCAGCAGCCAATCTGAGGTTTTGGGGGCTGGTGGCTACACCTTC.

The chain is built from TRBV7-2 and TRBJ1-3; D gene uncertain. V dropped 2 bases and J dropped 0 bases, with 5 bases sitting between them. Germline V gene data show CDR1 as SGHTA and CDR2 as FQGNSA. CDR3 length equals 14 residues. DNA for the CDR3: TGTGCCAGCAGCTTACATAGCTCTGGAAACACCATATATTTT. As protein: CASSLHSSGNTIYF.

The genes are TRBV5-1 and TRBJ2-2; 8 nucleotides line up with TRBD1. The CDR3 covers 16 residues. V lost 0 bases, J lost 2 bases, and 3 bases stayed unmatched. Germline V gene sequence: CDR1 SGHRS, CDR2 YFSETQ. The CDR3 nucleotides read TGCGCCAGCAGCTTGGGGACAGGGCTAAACACCGGGGAGCTGTTTTTT. Its translation: CASSLGTGLNTGELFF.

The CDR3 is CASSGGQGGWETQYF. The CDR3 coding sequence is TGCGCCAGCAGCGGGGGACAGGGGGGCTGGGAGACCCAGTACTTC. The chain uses TRBV5-1 and TRBJ2-5; 11 bases are a match to TRBD1. V shed 4 bases and J 5 bases; nucleotides not matched to a gene: 7. The CDR3 runs 15 residues. From germline, CDR1 is SGHRS and CDR2 YFSETQ.

This sequence joins TRBV9 and TRBJ2-7, with 10 positions matching TRBD2. Germline V gene sequence: CDR1 SGDLS, CDR2 YYNGEE. The CDR3 contains 16 residues. The V segment lost 0 bases and the J segment 5 bases; nucleotides outside the gene matches: 8. CDR3 bases: TGTGCCAGCAGCGTAGGGTCAGCGGGGGGGATAAACGAGCAGTACGTC. Its translation is CASSVGSAGGINEQYV.

The chain combines TRBV18 with TRBJ1-4; a weak D match, TRBD1 (6 bases). This CDR3 comprises 13 residues. The V end lost 3 bases, the J end lost 5 bases, and 7 bases lay between the germline ends. Germline values: CDR1 KGHSH, CDR2 LQKENI. CDR3 loop: CASSPGQNEKLFF. The CDR3 DNA is TGTGCCAGCTCACCCGGACAGAATGAAAAACTGTTTTTT.

The chain links TRBV20-1 to TRBJ2-1, with D possibly matching TRBD2 (5 bases). CDR3 length: 10 residues. Trimming took 6 bases from V and 12 from J, leaving 12 bases between them. Germline CDR1 DFQATT, CDR2 SNEGSKA (reference sequence). DNA for the CDR3: TGCAGTGCGAAGCTAGCAATGCAGTTCTTC. Translating gives CSAKLAMQFF.

The chain couples TRBV2 to TRBJ1-3; TRBD1 might be the D (5 bases). The CDR3 spans 13 residues. The germline V gene encodes CDR1 SNHLY and CDR2 FYNNEI. In DNA form, the CDR3 reads TGTGGGTACAGGATCAGCTCTGGAAACACCATATATTTT. Amino acids: CGYRISSGNTIYF.

This clone was seen a single time. This sequence joins TRBV13 and TRBJ2-1; 14 bases are shared with TRBD2. The V segment lost 5 bases and the J segment 7 bases; nucleotides outside the gene matches: 10. The CDR3 covers 17 residues. Germline assignment: CDR1 PRHDT and CDR2 FYEKMQ (reference sequence). This CDR3 reads CASSQTSGGAGGNEQFF. The CDR3 bases are TGTGCCAGCAGCCAGACTAGCGGGGGGGCTGGGGGAAATGAGCAGTTCTTC.

The CDR3 protein is CASSSGGYGELFF. The CDR3 bases are TGCGCCAGCAGCTCAGGAGGATACGGGGAGCTGTTTTTT. This chain joins TRBV5-1 and TRBJ2-2, with D possibly being TRBD2 (5 bases). Trimming shortened V by 3 bases and J by 7 bases, and 10 bases separated the two germline ends. The length of the CDR3 is 13 residues. Per germline, CDR1 SGHRS and CDR2 YFSETQ. Full variable domain (rest looked up from reference TRBV5-1 and TRBJ2-2): KAGVTQTPRYLIKTRGQQVTLSCSPISGHRSVSWYQQTPGQGLQFLFEYFSETQRNKGNFPGRFSGRQFSNSRSEMNVSTLELGDSALYLCASSSGGYGELFFGEGSRLTVL.